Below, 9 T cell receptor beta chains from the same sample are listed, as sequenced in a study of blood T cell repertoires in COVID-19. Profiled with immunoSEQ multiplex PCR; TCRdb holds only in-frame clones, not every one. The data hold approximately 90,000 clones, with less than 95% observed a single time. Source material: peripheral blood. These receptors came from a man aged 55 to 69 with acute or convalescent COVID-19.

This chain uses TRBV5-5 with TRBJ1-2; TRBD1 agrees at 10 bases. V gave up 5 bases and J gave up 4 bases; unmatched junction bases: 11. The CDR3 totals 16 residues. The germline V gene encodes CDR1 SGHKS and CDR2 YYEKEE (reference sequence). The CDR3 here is CASSPPGQGWAYGYTF. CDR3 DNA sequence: TGTGCCAGCAGTCCTCCGGGACAGGGGTGGGCCTATGGCTACACCTTC.

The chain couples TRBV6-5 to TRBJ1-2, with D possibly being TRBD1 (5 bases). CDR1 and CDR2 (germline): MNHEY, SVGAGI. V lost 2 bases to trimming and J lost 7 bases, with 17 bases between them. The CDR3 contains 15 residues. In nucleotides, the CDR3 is TGTGCCAGCAGTTACGATATTCAGGGACTCCGTGGCTACACCTTC. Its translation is CASSYDIQGLRGYTF.

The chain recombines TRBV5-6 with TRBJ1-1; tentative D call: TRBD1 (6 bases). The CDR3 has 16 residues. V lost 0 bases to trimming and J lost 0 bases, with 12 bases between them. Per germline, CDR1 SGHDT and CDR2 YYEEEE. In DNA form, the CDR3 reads TGTGCCAGCAGCTTGGATGCAGGGACAATGAACACTGAAGCTTTCTTT. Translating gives CASSLDAGTMNTEAFF.

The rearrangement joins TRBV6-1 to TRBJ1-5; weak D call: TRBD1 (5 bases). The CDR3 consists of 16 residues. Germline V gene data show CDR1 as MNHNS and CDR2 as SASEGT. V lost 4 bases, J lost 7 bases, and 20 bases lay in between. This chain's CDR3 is CASSVTLFRTGQPQHF. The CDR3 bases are TGTGCCAGCAGTGTGACTCTTTTCAGAACAGGACAGCCCCAGCATTTT.

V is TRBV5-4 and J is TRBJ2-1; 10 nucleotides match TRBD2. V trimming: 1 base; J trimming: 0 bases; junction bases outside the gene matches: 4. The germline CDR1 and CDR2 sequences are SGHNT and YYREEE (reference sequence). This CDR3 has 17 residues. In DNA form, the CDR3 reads TGTGCCAGCAGCTTGACTAGCGGGGACAGCTCCTACAATGAGCAGTTCTTC. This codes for CASSLTSGDSSYNEQFF. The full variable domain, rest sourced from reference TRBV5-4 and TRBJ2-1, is ETGVTQSPTHLIKTRGQQVTLRCSSQSGHNTVSWYQQALGQGPQFIFQYYREEENGRGNFPPRFSGLQFPNYSSELNVNALELDDSALYLCASSLTSGDSSYNEQFFGPGTRLTVL.

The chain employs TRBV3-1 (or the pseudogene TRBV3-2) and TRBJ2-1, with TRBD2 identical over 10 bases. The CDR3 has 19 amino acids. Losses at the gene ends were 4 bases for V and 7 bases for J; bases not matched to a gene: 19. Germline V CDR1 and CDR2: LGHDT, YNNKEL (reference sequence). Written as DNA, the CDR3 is TGTGCCAGCAGCCCGCGGCTAGGACTAGCGGTGAGGGAACCTAATGAGCAGTTCTTC. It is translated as CASSPRLGLAVREPNEQFF.

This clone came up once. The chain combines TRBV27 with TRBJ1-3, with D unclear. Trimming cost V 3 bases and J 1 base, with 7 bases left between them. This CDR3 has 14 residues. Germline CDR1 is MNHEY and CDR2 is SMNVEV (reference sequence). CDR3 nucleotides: TGTGCCAGCAGTTTTGCGAGGTCTGGAAACACCATATATTTT. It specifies CASSFARSGNTIYF.

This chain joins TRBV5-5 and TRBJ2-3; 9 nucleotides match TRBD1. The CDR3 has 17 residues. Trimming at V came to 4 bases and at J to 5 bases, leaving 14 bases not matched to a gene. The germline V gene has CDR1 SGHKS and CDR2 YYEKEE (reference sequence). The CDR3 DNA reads TGTGCCAGCAGCACCGAACCGGGACAGGGCGCGGGAGATACGCAGTATTTT. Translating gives CASSTEPGQGAGDTQYF.

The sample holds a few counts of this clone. The CDR3 DNA reads TGTGCCAGTAGGGACAGGGAGGCTCCAGCCCAGCATTTT. This gives the protein CASRDREAPAQHF. The J gene is TRBJ1-5, the V gene TRBV19; 8 bases map to TRBD1. The CDR3 spans 13 residues. With V trimmed by 6 bases and J by 11 bases, 9 bases remained unmatched. Germline V lookup: CDR1 LNHDA, CDR2 SQIVND (reference sequence).